Below are 12 T cell receptor beta chains sequenced from a single sample in a study of blood T cell repertoires in COVID-19. Sequenced by immunoSEQ multiplex PCR; TCRdb stores in-frame clones only, minus some. Of about 400,000 clones listed, 88% are singletons. Sequenced sample: PBMCs or T cells enriched from blood (not recorded which). These receptors were collected from a woman aged 40 to 50 with acute COVID-19.

The chain recombines TRBV27 with TRBJ1-5; D might be TRBD1 (6 bases). The CDR3 covers 16 residues. Trimming left V 5 bases short and J 4 bases short, with 18 bases between. Germline V gene data show CDR1 as MNHEY and CDR2 as SMNVEV (reference sequence). The CDR3 reads CASSPSGGRGNQPQHF. CDR3 bases: TGTGCCAGCAGTCCCTCGGGGGGGCGCGGAAATCAGCCCCAGCATTTT.

J is TRBJ2-7 and V is TRBV6-6, with D uncertain. The germline V gene has CDR1 MNHNY and CDR2 SVGAGI (reference sequence). This CDR3 spans 13 amino acids. Trimming removed 2 bases at V and 2 bases at J, with 7 bases between. The CDR3 bases are TGTGCCAGCAGTTACCGGTCTCCCTACGAGCAGTACTTC. It is translated as CASSYRSPYEQYF.

The rearrangement links TRBV9 to TRBJ1-5; 9 bases line up with TRBD1. CDR3 size: 14 residues. Germline lookup yields CDR1 SGDLS and CDR2 YYNGEE. Trimming cost V 4 bases and J 7 bases; bases outside gene matches: 6. This CDR3 is CASSTGGAGQPQHF. The CDR3, as DNA: TGTGCCAGCAGCACAGGGGGCGCTGGGCAGCCCCAGCATTTT.

The gene calls are TRBV10-3 and TRBJ1-5, with D tentatively TRBD1 (6 bases). This CDR3 region has 16 residues. Germline V gene sequence: CDR1 ENHRY, CDR2 SYGVKD. With 0 bases removed from V and 1 base from J, the gap between germline ends came to 10 bases. The CDR3 spells CAISESAQGSNQPQHF. The DNA of the CDR3 is TGTGCCATCAGTGAGTCAGCGCAGGGGAGCAATCAGCCCCAGCATTTT.

The chain combines TRBV6-5 with TRBJ1-2, with TRBD1 identical over 7 bases. Germline assignment: CDR1 MNHEY and CDR2 SVGAGI. V lost 0 bases and J lost 4; bases outside the gene matches: 5. The CDR3 runs to 15 residues. The CDR3: CASSYSGQAIYGYTF. CDR3 DNA: TGTGCCAGCAGTTACTCAGGACAGGCAATCTATGGCTACACCTTC.

The rearrangement uses TRBV19 and TRBJ1-5; D not resolved. Germline V gives CDR1 LNHDA, CDR2 SQIVND (reference sequence). The CDR3 length is 16 residues. Trimming removed 3 bases at V and 3 bases at J, with 15 bases between. Here the CDR3 DNA reads TGTGCCAGTAGTATGAGTGGAGGGCCTACCAATCAGCCCCAGCATTTT. The encoded protein is CASSMSGGPTNQPQHF.

The chain links TRBV30 to TRBJ1-2; a possible D gene is TRBD1 (6 bases). The length of the CDR3 is 14 residues. Germline CDR1 is GTSNPN and CDR2 is SVGIG (reference sequence). Trimming stripped 2 bases from V and 8 bases from J, with 18 bases between. In DNA form, the CDR3 reads TGTGCCTGGAGTCGGAACAGGGAAGTGGAGGGCTACACCTTC. Its translation: CAWSRNREVEGYTF.

This rearrangement joins TRBV13 to TRBJ1-2; 11 bases line up with TRBD1. The V gene's germline CDR1 is PRHDT and CDR2 FYEKMQ (reference sequence). The V segment lost 5 bases and the J segment 7 bases; nucleotides outside the gene matches: 6. CDR3 size: 14 residues. Written as DNA, the CDR3 is TGTGCCAGCAGCGACGGACAGGGGGCGGGTGGCTACACCTTC. This translates into CASSDGQGAGGYTF.

The chain uses TRBV7-9 and TRBJ2-7, with 7 bases matching TRBD2. The CDR3 runs to 16 residues. Germline V gives CDR1 SEHNR, CDR2 FQNEAQ (reference sequence). V shed 6 bases and J 3 bases; nucleotides not matched to a gene: 14. The CDR3 DNA sequence: TGTGCCAGCAGTGTTTCCGGGGGGACCCACAGCTACGAGCAGTACTTC. Residues: CASSVSGGTHSYEQYF.

V usage is TRBV27 and J usage is TRBJ2-2; 8 bases match TRBD2. The CDR3 spans 15 residues. V lost 2 bases and J lost 6; bases outside the gene matches: 5. The V gene's germline CDR1 is MNHEY and CDR2 SMNVEV (reference sequence). In DNA, the CDR3 is TGTGCCAGCAGTTTACCCTCGGGGGGGGCCGGGGAGCTGTTTTTT. As protein: CASSLPSGGAGELFF.

V is TRBV4-1 and J is TRBJ1-3, with 7 bases fitting TRBD1. Trimming cost V 0 bases and J 0 bases; bases outside gene matches: 2. From germline, CDR1 is MGHRA and CDR2 YSYEKL. The CDR3 consists of 16 residues. The CDR3 reads CASSQDGTASGNTIYF. The CDR3 DNA sequence: TGCGCCAGCAGCCAAGATGGGACAGCCTCTGGAAACACCATATATTTT.

The gene calls are TRBV6-1 and TRBJ1-5, with 9 bases fitting TRBD1. V lost 2 bases to trimming and J lost 3 bases; unmatched junction nucleotides: 8. Germline CDR1 and CDR2: MNHNS and SASEGT. The length of the CDR3 is 17 residues. DNA for the CDR3: TGTGCCAGCAGTGAAAGTTGGACAGGGGTCGTCAATCAGCCCCAGCATTTT. This encodes CASSESWTGVVNQPQHF.